The 6 T cell receptor beta chains reported below all come from one sample, sequenced in a study of cytotoxic CD8 clonotypes in ibrutinib-treated CLL. The method was immunoSEQ multiplex PCR; TCRdb's version includes in-frame clones alone and lacks a portion of them. Of some 300,000 clones in the sample, about 80% were seen once. The specimen comprised PBMCs, sampled before ibrutinib treatment. The receptors shown here come from a human donor with chronic lymphocytic leukemia.

CDR3 DNA sequence: TGTGCCAGCAGCCCTCACTCGTTAGCTCTTACAGATACGCAGTATTTT. As protein: CASSPHSLALTDTQYF. V and J are TRBV11-2 and TRBJ2-3; no clear D. With 5 bases removed from V and 3 bases from J, the gap between germline ends came to 18 bases. Germline CDR1 and CDR2: SGHAT and FQNNGV. The CDR3 runs to 16 residues.

The rearrangement links TRBV9 to TRBJ2-2; no clear D. The germline V gene encodes CDR1 SGDLS and CDR2 YYNGEE. The length of the CDR3 is 14 residues. V was pared by 0 bases and J by 5 bases, with 8 bases between. This chain's CDR3 is CASSVALGTGELFF. In nucleotides, the CDR3 is TGTGCCAGCAGCGTAGCTTTGGGGACCGGGGAGCTGTTTTTT.

This chain links TRBV27 with TRBJ2-7; D possibly corresponds to TRBD2 (6 bases). The CDR3 is 15 amino acids. From germline, CDR1 is MNHEY and CDR2 SMNVEV (reference sequence). V was cut by 4 bases and J by 1 base, with 14 bases left in between. This chain's CDR3 is CASSSPTRGSYEQYF. In nucleotides, the CDR3 is TGTGCCAGCAGTTCGCCGACTAGGGGATCCTACGAGCAGTACTTC.

Note on this clone: At one of its ends the junction is not consistent with the germline gene, which may arise from a read error. This chain connects TRBV13 to TRBJ1-5, with D possibly being TRBD1 (5 bases). Germline V gene data show CDR1 as PRHDT and CDR2 as FYEKMQ (reference sequence). This CDR3 comprises 15 residues. CDR3 residues: CASSVGAGFNQPQHF. In DNA form, the CDR3 reads TGTGCCAGCAGCGTAGGGGCAGGGTTCAATCAGCCCCAGCATTTT.

The chain combines TRBV19 with TRBJ2-7, with 10 bases that match TRBD1. Germline-derived CDR1 and CDR2 are LNHDA and SQIVND (reference sequence). J was trimmed by 2 bases and V by 5 bases; bases with no gene match: 6. CDR3 length equals 15 residues. The CDR3, as DNA: TGTGCCAGTAGTTTTGGGACAGGGGTAACCTACGAGCAGTACTTC. Protein: CASSFGTGVTYEQYF.

This clone was seen once. The chain uses TRBV10-3 and TRBJ1-1, with no clear D. Between the trimmed V and J ends, which lost 3 bases and 1 base, there was a span of 3 bases. Germline V gives CDR1 ENHRY, CDR2 SYGVKD. The CDR3 runs 12 residues. CDR3 DNA: TGTGCCATCAGTGACCCGAACACTGAAGCTTTCTTT. Encoded protein: CAISDPNTEAFF.